This TCR beta chain was retrieved from a study of siplizumab effects on memory and regulatory T cells. Study-wide results and caveats: Apparently more diverse than memory cells, naive T cells also seemed major alloresponse contributors.

Of note for this clone: Its antigen is not known.

Each sample had roughly 10^5 TCR templates assayed. Using immunoSEQ multiplex PCR, the repertoire was profiled, and TCRdb retains in-frame clones only, with some absent. The sample carries around 99,000 clones, 92% recorded once. The length of the CDR3 is 15 residues. Germline trimming cut 4 bases from V and 5 bases from J; bases unmatched to any gene: 10. Germline V gene data show CDR1 as SGHAT and CDR2 as FQDESV (reference sequence). Sequencing input: Tregs sorted from blood. The chain is built from TRBV11-1 and TRBJ1-2; 7 nucleotides match TRBD1. This sequence originates from a human donor in good health. Here the CDR3 reads CASSYSAGTAYGYTF. The CDR3 DNA reads TGTGCCAGCAGCTACAGCGCCGGGACAGCTTATGGCTACACCTTC.